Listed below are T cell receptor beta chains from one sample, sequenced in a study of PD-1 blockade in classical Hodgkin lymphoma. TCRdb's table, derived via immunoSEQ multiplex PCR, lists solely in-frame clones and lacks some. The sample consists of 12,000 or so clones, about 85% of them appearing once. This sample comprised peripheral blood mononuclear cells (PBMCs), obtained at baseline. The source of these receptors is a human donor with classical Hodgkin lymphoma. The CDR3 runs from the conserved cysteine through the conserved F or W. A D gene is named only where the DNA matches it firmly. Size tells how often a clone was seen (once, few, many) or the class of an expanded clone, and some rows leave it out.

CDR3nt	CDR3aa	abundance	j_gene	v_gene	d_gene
TGTGCCAGCGGAGGGGGCGAGCAGTACTTC	CASGGGEQYF	once	TRBJ2-7	TRBV6-1	NA
TGCGCCAGCAGCTTGATGTCCCAAGAGACCCAGTACTTC	CASSLMSQETQYF	NA	TRBJ2-5	TRBV5-1	NA
TGTGCCAGCAGCCCAGGTGGGAGCTCCTACAATGAGCAGTTCTTC	CASSPGGSSYNEQFF	NA	TRBJ2-1	TRBV7-9	NA
TGTGCCAGCAGTGAAGAGAGGTTGGAAGCTTTCTTT	CASSEERLEAFF	NA	TRBJ1-1	TRBV6-1	NA
TGTGCCAGCAGTTCAAACAGGGGGCAAAATCAGCCCCAGCATTTT	CASSSNRGQNQPQHF	NA	TRBJ1-5	TRBV27	TRBD1
TGTGCCAGTAGTACCTGGACAGTGGTCGATCAGCCCCAGCATTTT	CASSTWTVVDQPQHF	NA	TRBJ1-5	TRBV19	NA
TGTGCCAGCAGTTTATCTTACCCAAGCGGGAGGATAGATACGCAGTATTTT	CASSLSYPSGRIDTQYF	NA	TRBJ2-3	TRBV27	TRBD2
TGCGCCAGCAGCCAAGACTTGGGCAGGCTGAACACTGAAGCTTTCTTT	CASSQDLGRLNTEAFF	NA	TRBJ1-1	TRBV4-3	NA
TGTGCCAGCAGGCAGTCGAGGGACATACAGCATTTT	CASRQSRDIQHF	NA	TRBJ1-5	TRBV6-1	NA
TGTGCCACCCGTGGATTTATGAACACTGAAGCTTTCTTT	CATRGFMNTEAFF	NA	TRBJ1-1	TRBV15	NA